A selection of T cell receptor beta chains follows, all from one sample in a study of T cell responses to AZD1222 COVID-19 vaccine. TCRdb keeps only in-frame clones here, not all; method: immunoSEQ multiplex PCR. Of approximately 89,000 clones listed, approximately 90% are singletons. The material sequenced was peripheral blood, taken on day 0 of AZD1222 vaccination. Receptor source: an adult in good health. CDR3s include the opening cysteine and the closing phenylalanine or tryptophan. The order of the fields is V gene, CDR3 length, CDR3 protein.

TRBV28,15,CASITTGEQNTEAFF
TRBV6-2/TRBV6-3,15,CASSYLWTGAYEQYF
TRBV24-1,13,CATSDWRGTEAFF
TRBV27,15,CASSFPGTGGYGYTF
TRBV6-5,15,CASSFDTTTNEKLFF
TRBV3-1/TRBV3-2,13,CASSGYFSTEQFF
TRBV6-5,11,CASSSLETQYF
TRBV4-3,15,CASSPLQGGTGELFF
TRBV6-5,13,CASSRGATYGYTF
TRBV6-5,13,CASARGGTDTQYF
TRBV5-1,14,CASSSYRQWETQYF
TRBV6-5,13,CASSSTGNSPLHF
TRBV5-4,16,CASSPTSGGLQETQYF
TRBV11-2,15,CASSLGYRVNTEAFF
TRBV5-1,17,CASSPNSRTRGMDTQYF
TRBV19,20,CASSKGTGGIVVAGNQPQHF
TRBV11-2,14,CASSLASGGDEQYF
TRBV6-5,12,CASSRDRGRYTF
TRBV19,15,CASSILAGGRDEQFF
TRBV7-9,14,CASSLAGGAYEQYF
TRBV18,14,CASSPDQGGYGYTF
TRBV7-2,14,CASSPRTHRGGYTF
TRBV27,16,CASAPLDRGRHQPQHF
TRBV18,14,CASSPAGGNSPLHF
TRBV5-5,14,CASSPDRGPYGYTF
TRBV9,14,CASSVSASTDTQYF
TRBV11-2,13,CASRQGENTEAFF
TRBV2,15,CASSDGQGATGELFF
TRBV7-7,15,CASSLKRGLQETQYF
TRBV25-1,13,CASIDNRGLEAFF
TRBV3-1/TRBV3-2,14,CASSRDLSTDTQYF
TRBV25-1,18,CASSGPSDRLGGADTQYF
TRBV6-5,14,CASSPQRVGEKLFF
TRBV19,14,CASSIEDGRDGYTF
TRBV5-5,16,CASSFARPGGNSPLHF
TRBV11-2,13,CASSWGSTSLEYF
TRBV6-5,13,CASSYSLDQPQHF
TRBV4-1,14,CASSQVNLQETQYF
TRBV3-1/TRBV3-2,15,CASSQGGQGSHEQYF
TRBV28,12,CASRKRAWGYTF
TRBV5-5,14,CASSLVFANSPLHF
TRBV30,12,CAWSAFNTEAFF
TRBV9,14,CASSADYYHEEQYF
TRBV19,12,CASSIEVGPQHF
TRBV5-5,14,CASSLMMRAETQYF
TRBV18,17,CASSLMGQGLGGTEAFF
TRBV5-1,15,CASSLSTGANYGYTF